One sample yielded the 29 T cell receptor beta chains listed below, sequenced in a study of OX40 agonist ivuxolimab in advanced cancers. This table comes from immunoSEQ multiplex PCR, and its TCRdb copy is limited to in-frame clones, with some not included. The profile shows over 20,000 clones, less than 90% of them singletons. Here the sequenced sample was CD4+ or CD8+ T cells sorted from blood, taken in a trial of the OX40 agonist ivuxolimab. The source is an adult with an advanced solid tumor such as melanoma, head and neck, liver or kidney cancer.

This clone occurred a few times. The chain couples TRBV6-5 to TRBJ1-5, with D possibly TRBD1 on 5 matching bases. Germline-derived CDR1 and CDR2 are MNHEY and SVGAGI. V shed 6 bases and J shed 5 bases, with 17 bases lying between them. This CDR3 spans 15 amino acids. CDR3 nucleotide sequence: TGTGCCAGCAGGGTACCCGGGACGGAGTATCAGCCCCAGCATTTT. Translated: CASRVPGTEYQPQHF.

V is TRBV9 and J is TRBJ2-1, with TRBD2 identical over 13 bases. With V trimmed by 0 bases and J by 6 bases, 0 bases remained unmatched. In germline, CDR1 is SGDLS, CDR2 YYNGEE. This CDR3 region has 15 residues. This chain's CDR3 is CASSVGLAGGNEQFF. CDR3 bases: TGTGCCAGCAGCGTAGGACTAGCGGGAGGCAATGAGCAGTTCTTC.

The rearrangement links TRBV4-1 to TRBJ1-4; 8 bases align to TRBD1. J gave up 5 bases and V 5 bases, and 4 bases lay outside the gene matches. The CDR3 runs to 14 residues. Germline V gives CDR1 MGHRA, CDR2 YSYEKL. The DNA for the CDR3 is TGCGCCAGCAGCTGGGGGACAGGAAATGAAAAACTGTTTTTT. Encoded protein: CASSWGTGNEKLFF.

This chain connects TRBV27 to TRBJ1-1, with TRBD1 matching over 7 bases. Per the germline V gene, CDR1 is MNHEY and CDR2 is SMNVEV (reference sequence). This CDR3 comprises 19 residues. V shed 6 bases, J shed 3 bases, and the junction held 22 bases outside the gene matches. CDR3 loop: CASSPLVGTTQGSDTEAFF. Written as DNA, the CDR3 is TGTGCCAGCAGCCCCTTGGTGGGGACAACACAGGGGTCGGACACTGAAGCTTTCTTT.

CDR3 region: CASSSWYSSGSKNYNEQFF. CDR3 sequence (DNA): TGTGCCAGCAGCTCATGGTATTCTAGCGGGAGTAAAAACTACAATGAGCAGTTCTTC. V gene TRBV5-6 combines with J gene TRBJ2-1, with 10 nucleotides matching TRBD2. This CDR3 is 19 amino acids long. V lost 3 bases to trimming and J lost 3 bases; unmatched junction nucleotides: 15. Germline V gene data show CDR1 as SGHDT and CDR2 as YYEEEE.

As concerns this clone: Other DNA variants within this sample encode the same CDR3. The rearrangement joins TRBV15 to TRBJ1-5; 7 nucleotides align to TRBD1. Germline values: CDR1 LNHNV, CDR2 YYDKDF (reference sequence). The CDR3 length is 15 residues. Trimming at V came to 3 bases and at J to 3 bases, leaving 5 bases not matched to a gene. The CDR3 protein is CATSRGGTVNQPQHF. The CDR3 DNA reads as TGTGCCACCAGCAGGGGAGGGACAGTCAATCAGCCCCAGCATTTT.

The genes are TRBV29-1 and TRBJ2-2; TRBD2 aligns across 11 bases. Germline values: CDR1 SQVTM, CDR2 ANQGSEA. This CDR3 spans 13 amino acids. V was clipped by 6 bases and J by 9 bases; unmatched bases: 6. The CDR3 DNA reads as TGCAGCGTCGAACTAGCGGGAGCCCGGGAGCTGTTTTTT. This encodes CSVELAGARELFF.

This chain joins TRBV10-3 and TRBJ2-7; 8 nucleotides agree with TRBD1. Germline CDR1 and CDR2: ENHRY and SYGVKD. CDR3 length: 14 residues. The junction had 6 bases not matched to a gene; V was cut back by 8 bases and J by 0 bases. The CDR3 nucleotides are TGTGCCATCGGAGGGGGGACAGGCTCCTACGAGCAGTACTTC. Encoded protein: CAIGGGTGSYEQYF.

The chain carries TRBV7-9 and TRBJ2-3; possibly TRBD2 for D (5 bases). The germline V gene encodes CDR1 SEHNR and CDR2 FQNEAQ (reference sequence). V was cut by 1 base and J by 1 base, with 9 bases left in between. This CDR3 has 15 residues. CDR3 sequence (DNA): TGTGCCAGCAGCTTAGTGGCGGGCCGCACAGATACGCAGTATTTT. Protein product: CASSLVAGRTDTQYF.

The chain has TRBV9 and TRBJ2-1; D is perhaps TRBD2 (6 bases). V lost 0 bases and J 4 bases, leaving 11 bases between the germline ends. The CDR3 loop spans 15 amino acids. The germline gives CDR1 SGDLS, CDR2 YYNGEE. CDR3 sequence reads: CASSVGSGPYNEQFF. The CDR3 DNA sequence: TGTGCCAGCAGCGTAGGCAGCGGGCCTTACAATGAGCAGTTCTTC.

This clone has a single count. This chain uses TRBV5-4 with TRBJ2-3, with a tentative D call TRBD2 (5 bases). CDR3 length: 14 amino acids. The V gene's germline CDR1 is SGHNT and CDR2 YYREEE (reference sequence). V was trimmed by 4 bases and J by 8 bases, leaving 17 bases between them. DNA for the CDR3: TGTGCCAGCAGCCGCTCGACCCGTGGAGGTACGCAGTATTTT. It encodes CASSRSTRGGTQYF.

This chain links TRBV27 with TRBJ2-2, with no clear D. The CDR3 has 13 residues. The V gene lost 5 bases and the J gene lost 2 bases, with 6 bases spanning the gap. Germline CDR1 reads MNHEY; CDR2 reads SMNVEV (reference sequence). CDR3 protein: CASSPFNTGELFF. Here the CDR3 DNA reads TGTGCCAGCAGTCCCTTTAACACCGGGGAGCTGTTTTTT.

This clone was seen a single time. Here the CDR3 reads CASSLGGSNTGELFF. The CDR3 DNA sequence: TGTGCCAGCAGCTTGGGAGGGTCGAACACCGGGGAGCTGTTTTTT. The chain couples TRBV7-3 to TRBJ2-2; 7 bases are a match to TRBD2. The germline CDR1 and CDR2 sequences are SGHTA and FQGTGA. V was pared by 3 bases and J by 0 bases, with 1 base of the junction left unmatched. This CDR3 has 15 residues.

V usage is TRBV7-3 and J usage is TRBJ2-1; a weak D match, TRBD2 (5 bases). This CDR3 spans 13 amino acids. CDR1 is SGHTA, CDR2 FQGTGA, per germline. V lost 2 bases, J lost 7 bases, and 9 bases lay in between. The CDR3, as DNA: TGTGCCAGCAGCTTAGGGGAGCGAAATGAGCAGTTCTTC. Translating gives CASSLGERNEQFF.

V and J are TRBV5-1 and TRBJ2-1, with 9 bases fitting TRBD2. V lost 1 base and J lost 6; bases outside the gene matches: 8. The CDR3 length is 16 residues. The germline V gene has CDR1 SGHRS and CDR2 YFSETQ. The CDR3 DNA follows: TGCGCCAGCAGCTTGAGGAGTGATAGCGGGAGCAATGAGCAGTTCTTC. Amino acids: CASSLRSDSGSNEQFF.

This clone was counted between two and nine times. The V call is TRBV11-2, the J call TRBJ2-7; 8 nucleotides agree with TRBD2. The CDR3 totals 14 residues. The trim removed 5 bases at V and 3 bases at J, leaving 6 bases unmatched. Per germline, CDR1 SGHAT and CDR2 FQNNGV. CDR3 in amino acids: CASSQLTSVYEQYF. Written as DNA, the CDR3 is TGTGCCAGCAGCCAATTGACTAGCGTCTACGAGCAGTACTTC.

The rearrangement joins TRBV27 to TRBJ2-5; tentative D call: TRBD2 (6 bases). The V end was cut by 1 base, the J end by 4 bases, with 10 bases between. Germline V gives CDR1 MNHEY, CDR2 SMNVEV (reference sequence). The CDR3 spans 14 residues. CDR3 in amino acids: CASSLFPAGETQYF. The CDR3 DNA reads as TGTGCCAGCAGTTTATTTCCAGCGGGAGAGACCCAGTACTTC.

The CDR3: CASSSPTDYEQYF. The CDR3 DNA sequence: TGTGCCAGCAGTTCTCCGACCGATTACGAGCAGTACTTC. This sequence joins TRBV28 and TRBJ2-7; D call uncertain. This CDR3 region has 13 residues. CDR1 MDHEN and CDR2 SYDVKM come from the germline V gene. V was trimmed by 4 bases and J by 4 bases, leaving 11 bases between them.

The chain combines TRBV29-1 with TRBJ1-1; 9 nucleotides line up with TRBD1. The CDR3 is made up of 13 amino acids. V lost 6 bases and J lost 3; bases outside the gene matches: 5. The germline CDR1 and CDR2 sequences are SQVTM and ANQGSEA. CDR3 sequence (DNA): TGCAGCGTCCTACAGGGGGCGTACACTGAAGCTTTCTTT. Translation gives CSVLQGAYTEAFF.

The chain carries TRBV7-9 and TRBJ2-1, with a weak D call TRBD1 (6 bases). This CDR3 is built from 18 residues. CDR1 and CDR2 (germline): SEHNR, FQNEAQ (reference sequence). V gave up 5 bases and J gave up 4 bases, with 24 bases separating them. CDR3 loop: CASSPFGGGFFSYNEQFF. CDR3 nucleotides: TGTGCCAGCAGCCCCTTTGGGGGCGGGTTTTTCTCGTACAATGAGCAGTTCTTC.

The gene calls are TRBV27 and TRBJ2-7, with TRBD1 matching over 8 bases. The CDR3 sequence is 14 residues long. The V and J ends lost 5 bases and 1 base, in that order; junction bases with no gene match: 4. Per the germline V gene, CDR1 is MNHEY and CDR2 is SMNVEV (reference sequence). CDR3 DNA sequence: TGTGCCAGCAGTCCGGGACAGGATTCCTACGAGCAGTACTTC. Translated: CASSPGQDSYEQYF.

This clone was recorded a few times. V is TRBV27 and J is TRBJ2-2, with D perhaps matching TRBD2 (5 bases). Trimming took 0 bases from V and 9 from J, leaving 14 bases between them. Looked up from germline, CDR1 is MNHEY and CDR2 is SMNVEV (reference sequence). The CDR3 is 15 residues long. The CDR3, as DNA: TGTGCCAGCAGTTTATCTTTGCCTAGCAACAGGGAGCTGTTTTTT. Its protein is CASSLSLPSNRELFF.

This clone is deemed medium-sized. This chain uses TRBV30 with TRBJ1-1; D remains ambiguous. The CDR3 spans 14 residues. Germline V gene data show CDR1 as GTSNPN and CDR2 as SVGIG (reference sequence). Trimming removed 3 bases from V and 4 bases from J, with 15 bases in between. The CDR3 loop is CAWRGRAKFTEAFF. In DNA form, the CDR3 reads TGTGCCTGGAGGGGGAGGGCGAAATTCACTGAAGCTTTCTTT.

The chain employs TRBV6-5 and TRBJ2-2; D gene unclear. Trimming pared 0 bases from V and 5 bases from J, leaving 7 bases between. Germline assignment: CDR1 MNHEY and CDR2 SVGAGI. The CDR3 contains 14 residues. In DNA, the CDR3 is TGTGCCAGCAGTTACTCGTGGGTAACCGGGGAGCTGTTTTTT. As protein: CASSYSWVTGELFF.

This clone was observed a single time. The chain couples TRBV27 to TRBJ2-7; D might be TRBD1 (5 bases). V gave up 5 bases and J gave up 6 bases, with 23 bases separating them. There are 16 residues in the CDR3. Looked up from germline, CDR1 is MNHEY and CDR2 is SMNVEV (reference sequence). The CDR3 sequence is CASSPQTDPRMGEQYF. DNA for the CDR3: TGTGCCAGCAGTCCACAGACAGACCCGCGTATGGGCGAGCAGTACTTC.

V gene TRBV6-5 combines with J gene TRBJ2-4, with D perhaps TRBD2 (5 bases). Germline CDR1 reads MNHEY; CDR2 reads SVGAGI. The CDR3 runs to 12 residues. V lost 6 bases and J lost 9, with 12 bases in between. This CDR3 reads CASRMARGIQYF. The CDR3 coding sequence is TGTGCCAGCAGAATGGCCCGGGGCATTCAGTACTTC.

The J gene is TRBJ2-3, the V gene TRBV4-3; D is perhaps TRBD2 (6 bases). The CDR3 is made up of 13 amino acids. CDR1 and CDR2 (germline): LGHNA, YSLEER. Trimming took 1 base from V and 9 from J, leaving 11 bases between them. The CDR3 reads CASSQGVEGTQYF. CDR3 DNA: TGCGCCAGCAGCCAAGGGGTGGAGGGGACGCAGTATTTT.

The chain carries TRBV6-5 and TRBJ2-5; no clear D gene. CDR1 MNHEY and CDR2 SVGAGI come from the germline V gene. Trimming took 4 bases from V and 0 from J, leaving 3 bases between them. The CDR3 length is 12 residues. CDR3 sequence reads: CASSSYQETQYF. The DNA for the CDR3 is TGTGCCAGCAGTTCGTACCAAGAGACCCAGTACTTC.

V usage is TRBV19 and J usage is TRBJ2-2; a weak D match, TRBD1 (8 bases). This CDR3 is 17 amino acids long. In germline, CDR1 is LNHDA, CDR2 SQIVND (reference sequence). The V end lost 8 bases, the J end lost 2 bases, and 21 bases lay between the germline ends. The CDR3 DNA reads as TGTGCCAGTGGGGGGGACAGGTCCTTGCCTAACACCGGGGAGCTGTTTTTT. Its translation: CASGGDRSLPNTGELFF.